The 30 T cell receptor beta chains presented below share a single source sample, sequenced in a study of tissue T cells after allogeneic stem cell transplantation. Time point specified: mouse harvest day 7 after allogeneic transplant. Mouse grafts combined 10^7 T-cell-depleted bone marrow cells with 10^6 splenic CD5+ T cells. Using immunoSEQ multiplex PCR, the repertoire was profiled, and TCRdb retains in-frame clones only, with some absent. The sample lists around 8,000 clones, more than 35% occurring once. The material sequenced was gut tissue. These receptors all come from a female BALB/c mouse given C57BL/6 T cells with graft-versus-host disease after an allogeneic hematopoietic cell transplant.

This clone ranks as medium-sized. Gene names are mouse gene names. The read falls 1 residue short of the CDR3 end, and the missing part is taken from the germline J gene. V is TRBV5 and J is TRBJ2-5; TRBD1 aligns across 11 bases. Per the germline V gene, CDR1 is LGHNA and CDR2 is YNLKQL (reference sequence). This CDR3 contains 14 residues. V shed 1 base and J 7 bases; nucleotides not matched to a gene: 1. Incomplete CDR3 DNA: TGTGCCAGCAGCCAAGGGGACAGGGGGAACACCCAGTAC. Protein product: CASSQGDRGNTQY. Given in full, the CDR3 is CASSQGDRGNTQYF.

In the case of this clone: Gene names refer to mouse genes. Read coverage stops 1 residue before the CDR3 terminus; the germline J gene supplies the remainder. V and J are TRBV16 and TRBJ2-1; the match to TRBD1 covers 7 bases. V was clipped by 4 bases and J by 0 bases; unmatched bases: 3. This CDR3 spans 15 amino acids. Germline CDR1 and CDR2: SGHSA and FRNQAP. The sequenced CDR3 bases are TGTGCAAGCAGCTCTGACAGGGTTAACTATGCTGAGCAGTTC. Its translation is CASSSDRVNYAEQF. The full CDR3 reads CASSSDRVNYAEQFF.

This clone is labeled large. Gene names are mouse gene names. CDR3 loop: CASSDRGRNERLFF. Partial CDR3 DNA: TGTGCCAGCAGTGACAGGGGGCGAAACGAAAGATTATTT. V is TRBV13-1 and J is TRBJ1-4, with TRBD1 matching over 8 bases. The read stops 1 residue short of the end of the CDR3; the missing end is completed from the germline J gene. Losses at the gene ends were 2 bases for V and 5 bases for J; bases not matched to a gene: 2. CDR1 is NSHNY and CDR2 is SYGAGN in the germline V gene. The CDR3 length is 14 residues. The whole variable domain, remainder taken from reference TRBV13-1 and TRBJ1-4, is EAAVTQSPRNKVTVTGGNVTLSCRQTNSHNYMYWYRQDTGHGLRLIHYSYGAGNLRIGDVPDGYKATRTTQEDFFLLLELASPSQTSLYFCASSDRGRNERLFFGHGTKLSVL.

As to this clone: The listed genes are named as in mouse. The CDR3 end lies 1 residue beyond the end of the read and is filled in from the germline J gene. The chain recombines TRBV13-2 with TRBJ2-7, with 8 bases identical to TRBD2. CDR1 is NNHNN, CDR2 SYGAGS, per germline (reference sequence). Losses at the gene ends were 5 bases for V and 4 bases for J; bases not matched to a gene: 2. The CDR3 is made up of 12 amino acids. The sequenced CDR3 bases are TGTGCCAGCGGCCCTGGGGGGTATGAACAGTAC. Translated: CASGPGGYEQY. The complete CDR3 sequence is CASGPGGYEQYF.

This clone was detected a few times. All gene names here are mouse names. The CDR3 bases that were read are TGTGCCAGCTCGCTACAGGGGGCAGGAAACTCCGACTACACC. Encoded protein: CASSLQGAGNSDYT. The full CDR3 reads CASSLQGAGNSDYTF. The rearrangement uses TRBV12-2 and TRBJ1-2; 9 positions match TRBD1. Coverage ceases 1 residue before the CDR3 finishes, and the germline J gene fills in the end. CDR3 length equals 15 residues. The trim removed 4 bases at V and 1 base at J, leaving 6 bases unmatched. CDR1 and CDR2 (germline): SGHLS, HYDKME. The variable domain in full, completed from reference TRBV12-2 and TRBJ1-2, reads NSGVVQSPRYIIKGKGERSILKCIPISGHLSVAWYQQTQGQELKFFIQHYDKMERDKGNLPSRFSVQQFDDYHSEMNMSALELEDSAVYFCASSLQGAGNSDYTFGSGTRLLVI.

This clone was seen a few times. The gene names here belong to mouse. Read data end 1 residue before the CDR3 end; the end is taken from the germline J gene. The chain combines TRBV12-2 with TRBJ1-3; D possibly corresponds to TRBD1 (5 bases). The V end lost 2 bases, the J end lost 0 bases, and 7 bases lay between the germline ends. The CDR3 runs 14 residues. Germline values: CDR1 SGHLS, CDR2 HYDKME. The sequenced CDR3 bases are TGTGCCAGCTCTCGACAGTTTTCTGGAAATACGCTCTAT. This encodes CASSRQFSGNTLY. The full-length CDR3 reads as CASSRQFSGNTLYF.

Comment on this clone: Genes and germline are mouse. The read comes to an end 1 residue before the CDR3 does, leaving the germline J gene to fill in the end. The chain combines TRBV20 with TRBJ2-1, with unresolved D. CDR1 is GFQATS and CDR2 is STVNSAI in the germline V gene. Trimming pared 0 bases from V and 3 bases from J, leaving 6 bases between. The CDR3 loop spans 13 amino acids. CDR3 in amino acids: CGARDNSYAEQFF. The part of the CDR3 DNA that was read is TGTGGTGCTAGGGATAACAGCTATGCTGAGCAGTTC.

On this clone itself: Gene names and germline match the mouse. The CDR3 end falls 1 residue outside the read, so it is completed with the germline J gene. The rearrangement links TRBV26 to TRBJ1-1; unclear D gene. The germline CDR1 and CDR2 sequences are KGHPV and FQNQEV (reference sequence). CDR3 length: 13 amino acids. V was trimmed by 3 bases and J by 0 bases, leaving 5 bases between them. CDR3 DNA, as far as it was read: TGTGCCAGCAGTCTAGGGTCAAACACAGAAGTCTTC. It yields the protein CASSLGSNTEVF. The whole CDR3 reads CASSLGSNTEVFF.

This clone turned up a few times. All gene names here are mouse names. The CDR3 extends 1 residue past the end of the read, so its final part is completed from the germline J gene. The chain carries TRBV26 and TRBJ2-1; the match to TRBD1 covers 8 bases. With V trimmed by 4 bases and J by 7 bases, 6 bases remained unmatched. The germline V gene has CDR1 KGHPV and CDR2 FQNQEV (reference sequence). This CDR3 spans 14 amino acids. The chain's CDR3 is CASSPQGARAEQFF. The sequenced part of the CDR3 DNA is TGTGCCAGCAGTCCTCAGGGGGCGCGGGCTGAGCAGTTC.

On this clone: Genes and germline come from the mouse. The sequence runs out 1 residue before the end of the CDR3; the remainder is reconstructed from the germline J gene. V and J are TRBV4 and TRBJ1-6, with 9 bases lining up with TRBD1. TRBJ1-6 is assigned to the ORF class and has an uncertain function. The CDR3 is 14 amino acids. Looked up from germline, CDR1 is LGHDT and CDR2 is YNNKQL (reference sequence). The junction had 3 bases not matched to a gene; V was cut back by 6 bases and J by 6 bases. The CDR3 here is CASRGDRVNSPLYF. Incomplete CDR3 DNA: TGTGCCAGCAGAGGGGACAGGGTTAATTCGCCCCTCTAC.

Concerning this clone itself: Gene names denote mouse genes. The read ends 1 residue early relative to the CDR3; the germline J gene fills the gap. The chain links TRBV16 to TRBJ2-1; 9 positions agree with TRBD2. CDR3 size: 14 residues. The J segment lost 6 bases and the V segment lost 1 base, leaving 1 base of the junction unmatched. Germline CDR1 SGHSA, CDR2 FRNQAP. CDR3 DNA, as far as it was read: TGTGCAAGCAGCTTAGTACTGGGGGGTGCTGAGCAGTTC. Protein: CASSLVLGGAEQF. The CDR3 in its entirety is CASSLVLGGAEQFF.

As for this clone: Germline and genes: mouse. Read sequence stops 1 residue before the CDR3 end, and the germline J gene provides the missing end. The chain uses TRBV26 and TRBJ1-1, with TRBD1 matching 8 bases. CDR3 length equals 15 residues. Germline CDR1 reads KGHPV; CDR2 reads FQNQEV (reference sequence). The V gene end was trimmed by 1 base and the J gene end by 1 base; junction bases not matched to a gene: 2. The CDR3 spells CASSLFGQGNTEVFF. The sequenced CDR3 bases are TGTGCCAGCAGTCTGTTCGGACAGGGAAACACAGAAGTCTTC.

Notes on this clone: Germline and genes: mouse. The missing CDR3 end, 1 residue past where the read stops, is filled in from the germline J gene. The rearrangement links TRBV31 to TRBJ2-1, with 8 bases aligning to TRBD2. Germline loops: CDR1 GKSSPN, CDR2 SITVG. J gave up 1 base and V 1 base, and 3 bases lay outside the gene matches. The CDR3 totals 15 residues. This CDR3 is CAWSQTGANYAEQFF. The covered CDR3 bases are TGTGCCTGGAGTCAGACTGGGGCCAACTATGCTGAGCAGTTC.

A note on this clone: Gene labels here are mouse ones. The read ends 1 residue before the CDR3 terminus; that terminus is restored from the germline J gene. The V gene is TRBV16, the J gene TRBJ2-4, with D unclear. V gave up 1 base and J gave up 1 base, with 6 bases separating them. The CDR3 runs 14 residues. Germline CDR1 SGHSA, CDR2 FRNQAP. CDR3 DNA (partial): TGTGCAAGCAGCTTAGCGAGAGGTCAAAACACCTTGTAC. This sequence encodes CASSLARGQNTLY. The complete CDR3 sequence is CASSLARGQNTLYF.

This clone was observed a single time. One end of the junction does not line up with germline, which may come from a read error. Gene names are mouse gene names. The read terminates 1 residue before the CDR3 end, so the remaining end is supplied by the germline J gene. The chain is built from TRBV13-3 and TRBJ2-7; 10 nucleotides line up with TRBD2. The CDR3 covers 16 residues. Per the germline V gene, CDR1 is NNHDY and CDR2 is SYVADS. The CDR3 bases that were read are TGTGCCAGCGGTGATAGGACTGGGGGCCGCTCCTATGAACAGTAC. Translation gives CASGDRTGGRSYEQY. The full CDR3 reads CASGDRTGGRSYEQYF.

On this clone itself: These gene names are mouse names. The read ends 1 residue before the CDR3 terminus; that terminus is restored from the germline J gene. V and J are TRBV20 and TRBJ1-4; D unresolved. Germline V lookup: CDR1 GFQATS, CDR2 STVNSAI. The CDR3 has 13 residues. Trimming pared 5 bases from V and 0 bases from J, leaving 7 bases between. The CDR3: CGAGRLSNERLFF. The CDR3 DNA, read in part, is TGTGGTGCTGGGAGGCTTTCCAACGAAAGATTATTT.

As for this clone: Gene labels here are mouse ones. The read is 1 residue too short to cover the CDR3 end, so that end is filled in from the germline J gene. V and J are TRBV3 and TRBJ1-4, with 9 bases aligning to TRBD1. The germline V gene encodes CDR1 SNHLY and CDR2 FYNGKV (reference sequence). V dropped 5 bases and J dropped 4; count of bases not matched to a gene: 5. This CDR3 is 15 amino acids long. CDR3 in amino acids: CASSPPGQGNERLFF. The DNA read from the CDR3 is TGTGCCAGCAGCCCGCCGGGACAGGGCAACGAAAGATTATTT.

Points on this clone: Mouse gene names apply. The CDR3 goes on 1 residue after the read ends, and that part is filled in from the germline J gene. The V gene is TRBV5, the J gene TRBJ1-4, with D unresolved. This CDR3 contains 15 residues. Germline V gene sequence: CDR1 LGHNA, CDR2 YNLKQL (reference sequence). V shed 0 bases and J shed 3 bases, with 8 bases lying between them. CDR3 amino acids: CASSQEPGTNERLFF. The sequenced CDR3 bases are TGTGCCAGCAGCCAAGAACCGGGGACCAACGAAAGATTATTT.

To note about this clone: The germline and genes are mouse ones. From the germline J gene comes the end of the CDR3, since the read stops 1 residue before it. The genes are TRBV12-2 and TRBJ2-7; unclear D gene. The CDR3 covers 13 residues. The ends were cut back, 1 base at V and 2 bases at J, with 8 bases in the middle. CDR1 and CDR2 from the germline V gene are SGHLS and HYDKME. The CDR3 loop is CASSLTSPYEQYF. Incomplete CDR3 DNA: TGTGCCAGCTCTCTAACATCTCCCTATGAACAGTAC.

A note on this clone: All gene names here are mouse names. The CDR3 end is not reached by the read, which stops 1 residue before it; the germline J gene fills it in. J is TRBJ2-1 and V is TRBV1; TRBD1 is a possible D gene (5 bases). Germline values: CDR1 NSQYPW, CDR2 LRSPGD (reference sequence). The V end was cut by 3 bases, the J end by 1 base, with 7 bases between. CDR3 length: 14 residues. The CDR3 protein is CTCSAAGNYAEQFF. CDR3 DNA (partial): TGCACCTGCAGTGCGGCAGGGAACTATGCTGAGCAGTTC.

Remarks on this clone: Gene labels here are mouse ones. Read coverage stops 1 residue before the CDR3 terminus; the germline J gene supplies the remainder. J is TRBJ2-5 and V is TRBV5; 7 nucleotides match TRBD2. Unmatched junction bases numbered 2, after V lost 0 bases and J lost 5 bases. The CDR3 runs to 14 residues. Germline CDR1 is LGHNA and CDR2 is YNLKQL (reference sequence). CDR3 loop: CASSQDWGSDTQYF. Incomplete CDR3 DNA: TGTGCCAGCAGCCAAGACTGGGGGTCAGACACCCAGTAC.

Points on this clone: Gene names follow the mouse nomenclature. Coverage ceases 1 residue before the CDR3 finishes, and the germline J gene fills in the end. This chain joins TRBV29 and TRBJ1-5, with D perhaps TRBD1 (5 bases). The CDR3 length is 13 residues. V lost 3 bases and J 2 bases, leaving 5 bases between the germline ends. Per germline, CDR1 MSHET and CDR2 SYDVDS. The CDR3 sequence: CASSLTDNQAPLF. The sequenced part of the CDR3 DNA is TGTGCTAGCAGTTTGACAGACAACCAGGCTCCGCTT. Using reference TRBV29 and TRBJ1-5 for the parts outside the CDR3, the full variable domain is DMKVTQMPRYLIKRMGENVLLECGQDMSHETMYWYRQDPGLGLQLIYISYDVDSNSEGDIPKGYRVSRKKREHFSLILDSAKTNQTSVYFCASSLTDNQAPLFGEGTRLSVL.

A word on this clone: Germline and genes: mouse. The read terminates 1 residue before the CDR3 end, so the remaining end is supplied by the germline J gene. The gene calls are TRBV26 and TRBJ1-4; D uncertain. Trimming shortened V by 3 bases and J by 4 bases, and 6 bases separated the two germline ends. The germline V gene encodes CDR1 KGHPV and CDR2 FQNQEV (reference sequence). CDR3 length: 13 residues. The part of the CDR3 DNA that was read is TGTGCCAGCAGTCTCGGGGACAACGAAAGATTATTT. Amino acids: CASSLGDNERLF. The full CDR3 reads CASSLGDNERLFF.

A word on this clone: The gene names here belong to mouse. The read falls 1 residue short of the CDR3 end, and the missing part is taken from the germline J gene. The chain joins TRBV13-2 to TRBJ1-5; D gene ambiguous. Germline values: CDR1 NNHNN, CDR2 SYGAGS (reference sequence). Deletions cut 0 bases from V and 2 bases from J, with 9 bases between. This CDR3 has 15 amino acids. This chain's CDR3 is CASGDGERDNQAPLF. The sequenced part of the CDR3 DNA is TGTGCCAGCGGTGATGGGGAGAGGGACAACCAGGCTCCGCTT.

On this clone itself: The gene names given are mouse names. The chain's CDR3 is CASSWGQGAETLYF. Incomplete CDR3 DNA: TGTGCCAGCAGCTGGGGACAGGGGGCAGAAACGCTGTAT. The V call is TRBV3, the J call TRBJ2-3; the match to TRBD1 covers 10 bases. The read is 1 residue too short to cover the CDR3 end, so that end is filled in from the germline J gene. With V trimmed by 4 bases and J by 3 bases, 1 base remained unmatched. CDR1 is SNHLY, CDR2 FYNGKV, per germline (reference sequence). The CDR3 is made up of 14 amino acids.

In this sample, this clone is medium-sized. The gene names given are mouse names. Different DNA sequences within this sample yield the same CDR3. Partial CDR3 DNA: TGTGCCAGCAGTCTAATCAACCAAGACACCCAGTAC. Its protein is CASSLINQDTQY. The complete CDR3 sequence is CASSLINQDTQYF. The chain carries TRBV26 and TRBJ2-5, with D unclear. Read sequence stops 1 residue before the CDR3 end, and the germline J gene provides the missing end. This CDR3 region has 13 residues. The germline gives CDR1 KGHPV, CDR2 FQNQEV (reference sequence). Trimming cost V 3 bases and J 0 bases, with 4 bases left between them.

As concerns this clone: Gene names are mouse gene names. The read ends 1 residue early relative to the CDR3; the germline J gene fills the gap. The chain is built from TRBV16 and TRBJ1-5, with a weak D call TRBD1 (6 bases). Trimming cost V 5 bases and J 4 bases, with 6 bases left between them. This CDR3 is built from 12 residues. Germline values: CDR1 SGHSA, CDR2 FRNQAP. CDR3 in amino acids: CASSGQNQAPLF. The covered CDR3 bases are TGTGCAAGCAGCGGACAGAACCAGGCTCCGCTT.

Turning to this clone: Gene names are the mouse ones. The read terminates 1 residue before the CDR3 end, so the remaining end is supplied by the germline J gene. The rearrangement links TRBV2 to TRBJ2-7, with D tentatively TRBD1 (5 bases). Trimming took 0 bases from V and 4 from J, leaving 10 bases between them. CDR1 LGHNA and CDR2 YSYQKL come from the germline V gene. This CDR3 contains 14 residues. CDR3 protein: CASSQDGRDYEQYF. The sequenced CDR3 bases are TGTGCCAGCAGCCAAGATGGCAGGGATTATGAACAGTAC.

Turning to this clone: Gene names and germline refer to mouse. The read terminates 1 residue ahead of where the CDR3 ends, so the germline J gene completes it. This chain connects TRBV31 to TRBJ2-3, with 9 bases lining up with TRBD2. The CDR3 contains 15 residues. Losses at the gene ends were 0 bases for V and 2 bases for J; bases not matched to a gene: 3. CDR1 is GKSSPN, CDR2 SITVG, per germline. Here the CDR3 reads CAWSLDGGAAETLYF. The sequenced CDR3 bases are TGTGCCTGGAGTCTAGATGGGGGGGCTGCAGAAACGCTGTAT.

In this sample, this clone turned up a few times. Genes and germline come from the mouse. The read terminates 1 residue ahead of where the CDR3 ends, so the germline J gene completes it. In the same sample, other DNA sequences code for this CDR3. This chain uses TRBV26 with TRBJ2-7; 9 bases line up with TRBD2. This CDR3 has 13 residues. The germline V gene encodes CDR1 KGHPV and CDR2 FQNQEV (reference sequence). V lost 6 bases and J lost 4; bases outside the gene matches: 4. The sequenced part of the CDR3 DNA is TGTGCCAGCAGCCCTGGACTGGGGTATGAACAGTAC. It yields the protein CASSPGLGYEQY. The full CDR3 protein is CASSPGLGYEQYF.